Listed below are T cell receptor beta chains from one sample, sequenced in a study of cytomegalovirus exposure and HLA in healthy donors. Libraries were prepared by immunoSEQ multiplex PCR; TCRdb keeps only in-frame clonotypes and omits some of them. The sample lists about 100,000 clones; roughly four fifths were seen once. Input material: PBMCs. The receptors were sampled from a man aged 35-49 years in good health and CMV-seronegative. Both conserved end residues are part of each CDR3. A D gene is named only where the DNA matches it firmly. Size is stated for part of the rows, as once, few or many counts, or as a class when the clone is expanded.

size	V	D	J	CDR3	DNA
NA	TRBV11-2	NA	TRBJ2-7	CASSPPTSRGYEQYF	TGTGCCAGCAGCCCCCCGACTAGCAGGGGCTACGAGCAGTACTTC
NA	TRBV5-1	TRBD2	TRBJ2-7	CASRLAGATYEQYF	TGCGCCAGCAGATTAGCGGGGGCCACCTACGAGCAGTACTTC
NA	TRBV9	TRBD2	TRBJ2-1	CARRGGCDEQFF	TGTGCCAGACGGGGGGGCTGTGATGAGCAGTTCTTC
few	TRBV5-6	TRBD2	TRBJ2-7	CASSVLAGVYEQYF	TGTGCCAGCAGCGTACTAGCGGGGGTCTACGAGCAGTACTTC
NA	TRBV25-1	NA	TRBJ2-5	CASSVGSQETQYF	TGTGCCAGCAGTGTAGGGAGTCAAGAGACCCAGTACTTC
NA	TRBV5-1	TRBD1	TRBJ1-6	CASSLGQGELSPLHF	TGCGCCAGCAGCTTGGGACAGGGAGAATTATCACCCCTCCACTTT
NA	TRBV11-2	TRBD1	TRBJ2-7	CASSQNRGRNEQYF	TGTGCCAGCAGCCAAAACAGGGGAAGGAACGAGCAGTACTTC
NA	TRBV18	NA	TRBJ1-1	CASSPSTREAFF	TGTGCCAGCTCACCATCGACGAGGGAAGCTTTCTTT
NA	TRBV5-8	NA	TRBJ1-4	CASSLAVVRGLKLFF	TGTGCCAGCAGCTTGGCTGTCGTCAGGGGATTGAAACTGTTTTTT
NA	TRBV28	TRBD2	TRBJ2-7	CASSFPGLAASYEQYF	TGTGCCAGCAGTTTCCCCGGACTAGCGGCCTCCTACGAGCAGTACTTC
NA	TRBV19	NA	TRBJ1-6	CASSIGARLNSPLHF	TGTGCCAGTAGTATAGGTGCGCGTCTTAATTCACCCCTCCACTTT
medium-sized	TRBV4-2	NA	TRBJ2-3	CASSQGGGQHTDTQYF	TGTGCCAGCAGCCAAGGCGGGGGACAACACACAGATACGCAGTATTTT
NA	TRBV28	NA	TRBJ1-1	CACGGWAPEAFF	TGTGCCTGTGGGGGGTGGGCGCCTGAAGCTTTCTTT
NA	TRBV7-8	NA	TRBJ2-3	CASSLGRTDTQYF	TGTGCCAGCAGCTTAGGCCGGACAGATACGCAGTATTTT
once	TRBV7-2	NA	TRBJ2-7	CASSFTGIVYEQYF	TGTGCCAGCAGCTTTACAGGGATAGTCTACGAGCAGTACTTC
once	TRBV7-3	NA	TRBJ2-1	CASSSDSYNEQFF	TGTGCCAGCAGCTCGGACAGCTACAATGAGCAGTTCTTC
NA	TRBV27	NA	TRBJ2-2	CASSLSRTGELFF	TGTGCCAGCAGTTTATCACGGACCGGGGAGCTGTTTTTT
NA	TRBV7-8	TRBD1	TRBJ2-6	CASSHGGRDRGLGANVLTF	TGTGCCAGCAGTCACGGGGGCCGGGACAGGGGGCTTGGGGCCAACGTCCTGACTTTC
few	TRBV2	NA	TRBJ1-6	CASSLQPSGESPLHF	TGTGCCAGCAGTCTACAGCCCTCGGGGGAGTCACCCCTCCACTTT
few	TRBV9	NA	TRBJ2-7	CASSVEGVTYEQYF	TGTGCCAGCAGCGTAGAGGGAGTTACCTACGAGCAGTACTTC
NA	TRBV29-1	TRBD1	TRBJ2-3	CSVPGTGGSDTQYF	TGCAGCGTCCCCGGGACAGGGGGCTCAGATACGCAGTATTTT
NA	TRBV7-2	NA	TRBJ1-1	CASSLSQNMNTEAFF	TGTGCCAGCAGCTTATCCCAGAACATGAACACTGAAGCTTTCTTT
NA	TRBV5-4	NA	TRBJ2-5	CASRTRDFQETQYF	TGTGCCAGCAGAACCCGGGACTTTCAAGAGACCCAGTACTTC
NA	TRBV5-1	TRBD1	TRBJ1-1	CASSLGTGQVTNTEAFF	TGCGCCAGCAGCTTAGGTACGGGACAGGTTACGAACACTGAAGCTTTCTTT
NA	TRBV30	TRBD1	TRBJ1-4	CAWDRGRGGEKLFF	TGTGCCTGGGACAGGGGGAGAGGTGGTGAAAAACTGTTTTTT
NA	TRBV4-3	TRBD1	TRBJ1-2	CASSQDIDREPYGYTF	TGCGCCAGCAGCCAAGATATCGACAGGGAACCCTATGGCTACACCTTC
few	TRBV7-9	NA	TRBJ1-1	CASSLVSDGTEAFF	TGTGCCAGCAGCTTAGTAAGCGATGGGACTGAAGCTTTCTTT
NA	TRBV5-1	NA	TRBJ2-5	CASSASPGQETQYF	TGCGCCAGCAGCGCGTCCCCGGGCCAAGAGACCCAGTACTTC
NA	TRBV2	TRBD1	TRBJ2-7	CASSSGTGGEQYF	TGTGCCAGCAGCTCCGGGACAGGCGGAGAGCAGTACTTC
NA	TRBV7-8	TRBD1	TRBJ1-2	CASSLYRGQTEGYTF	TGTGCCAGCAGCTTATATAGGGGGCAGACTGAAGGCTACACCTTC
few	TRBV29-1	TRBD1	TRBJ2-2	CSARAGGAGGELFF	TGCAGCGCGAGGGCAGGGGGCGCGGGCGGGGAGCTGTTTTTT
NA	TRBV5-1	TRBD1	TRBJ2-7	CASSWDRGRYEQYF	TGCGCCAGCAGCTGGGACAGGGGTCGGTACGAGCAGTACTTC
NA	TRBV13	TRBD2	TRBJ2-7	CASSGREGYEQYF	TGTGCCAGCAGCGGGCGGGAGGGCTACGAGCAGTACTTC
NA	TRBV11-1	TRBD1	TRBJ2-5	CASSSGQVRETQYF	TGTGCCAGCAGCTCGGGACAGGTCCGAGAGACCCAGTACTTC
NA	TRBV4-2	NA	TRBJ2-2	CASSQEGEVTGELFF	TGTGCCAGCAGCCAGGAAGGGGAAGTCACCGGGGAGCTGTTTTTT
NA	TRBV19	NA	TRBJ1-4	CASSTGGHPEKLFF	TGTGCCAGTAGTACTGGGGGACATCCTGAAAAACTGTTTTTT
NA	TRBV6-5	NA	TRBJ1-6	CASSPFYGNSPLHF	TGTGCCAGCAGTCCCTTTTATGGCAATTCACCCCTCCACTTT
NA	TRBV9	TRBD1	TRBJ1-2	CASTTDRDYGYTF	TGTGCCAGCACCACAGACAGGGACTATGGCTACACCTTC
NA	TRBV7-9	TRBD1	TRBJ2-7	CASSWGQGNPYEQYF	TGTGCCAGCAGCTGGGGACAGGGTAATCCCTACGAGCAGTACTTC
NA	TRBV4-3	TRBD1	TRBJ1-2	CASSQDYNGDRGNYGYTF	TGCGCCAGCAGCCAAGATTATAATGGGGACAGGGGTAACTATGGCTACACCTTC
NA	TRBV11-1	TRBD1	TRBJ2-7	CASSTTPGQGAYEQYF	TGTGCCAGCAGCACCACCCCGGGACAGGGGGCTTACGAGCAGTACTTC
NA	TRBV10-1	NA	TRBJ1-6	CASSDQGDSPLHF	TGCGCCAGCAGTGACCAAGGAGATTCACCCCTCCACTTT
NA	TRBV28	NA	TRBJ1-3	CASSEPGSGNTIYF	TGTGCCAGCAGCGAACCAGGTTCTGGAAACACCATATATTTT
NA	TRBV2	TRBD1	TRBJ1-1	CASRETGGRNTEAFF	TGTGCCAGCAGAGAGACAGGGGGAAGGAACACTGAAGCTTTCTTT
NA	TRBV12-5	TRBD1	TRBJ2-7	CASGSDRGLGYEQYF	TGTGCTAGTGGATCTGACAGGGGGTTAGGCTACGAGCAGTACTTC
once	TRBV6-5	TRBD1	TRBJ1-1	CASSETGGGGEAFF	TGTGCCAGCAGCGAAACAGGGGGCGGAGGTGAAGCTTTCTTT
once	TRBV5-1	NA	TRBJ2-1	CASSWGGQISYNEQFF	TGCGCCAGCAGCTGGGGGGGGCAAATCTCCTACAATGAGCAGTTCTTC
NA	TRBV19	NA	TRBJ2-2	CASSIRGAITGELFF	TGTGCCAGTAGTATCCGGGGGGCGATTACCGGGGAGCTGTTTTTT
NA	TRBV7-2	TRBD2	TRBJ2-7	CASSSGGSSYEQYF	TGTGCCAGCAGCTCGGGGGGGAGCTCCTACGAGCAGTACTTC
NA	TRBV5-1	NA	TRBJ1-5	CASSLLPGGNQPQHF	TGCGCCAGCAGCTTGCTTCCAGGGGGCAATCAGCCCCAGCATTTT